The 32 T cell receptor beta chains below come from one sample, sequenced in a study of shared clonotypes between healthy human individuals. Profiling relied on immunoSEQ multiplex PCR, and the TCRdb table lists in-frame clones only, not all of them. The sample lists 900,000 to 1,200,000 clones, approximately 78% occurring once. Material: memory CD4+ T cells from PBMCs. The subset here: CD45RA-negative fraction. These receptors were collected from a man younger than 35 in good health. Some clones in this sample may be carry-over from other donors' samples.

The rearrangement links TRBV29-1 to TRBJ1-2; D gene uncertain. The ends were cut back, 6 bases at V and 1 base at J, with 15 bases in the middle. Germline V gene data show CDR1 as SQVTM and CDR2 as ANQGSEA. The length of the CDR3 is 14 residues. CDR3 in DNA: TGCAGCGTCGAGGGTAAGGGCCGTAACTATGGCTACACCTTC. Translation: CSVEGKGRNYGYTF.

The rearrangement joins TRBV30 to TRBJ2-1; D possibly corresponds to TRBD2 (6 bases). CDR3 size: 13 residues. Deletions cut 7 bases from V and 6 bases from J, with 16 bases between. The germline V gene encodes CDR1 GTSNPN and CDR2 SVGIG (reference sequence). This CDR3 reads CAYDPRGVNEQFF. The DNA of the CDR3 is TGTGCCTACGACCCTCGCGGGGTCAATGAGCAGTTCTTC.

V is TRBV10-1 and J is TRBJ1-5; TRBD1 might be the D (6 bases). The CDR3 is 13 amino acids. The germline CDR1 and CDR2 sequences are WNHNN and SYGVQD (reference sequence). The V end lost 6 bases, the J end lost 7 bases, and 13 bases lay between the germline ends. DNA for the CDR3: TGCGCCAGCAGGGTTACAGGGAACCAGCCCCAGCATTTT. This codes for CASRVTGNQPQHF.

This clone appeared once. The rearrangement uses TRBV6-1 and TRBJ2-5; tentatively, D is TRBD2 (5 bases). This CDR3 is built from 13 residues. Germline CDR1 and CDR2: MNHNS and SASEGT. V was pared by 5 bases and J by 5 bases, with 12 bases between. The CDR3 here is CASSRTQRETQYF. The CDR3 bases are TGTGCCAGCAGTAGGACCCAGCGGGAGACCCAGTACTTC.

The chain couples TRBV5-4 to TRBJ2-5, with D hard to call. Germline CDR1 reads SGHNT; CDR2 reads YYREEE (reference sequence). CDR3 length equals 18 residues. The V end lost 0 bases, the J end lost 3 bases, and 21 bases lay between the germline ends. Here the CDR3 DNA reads TGTGCCAGCAGCTTGGATTCGTTCGGGCAGCTATTTGAAGAGACCCAGTACTTC. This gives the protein CASSLDSFGQLFEETQYF.

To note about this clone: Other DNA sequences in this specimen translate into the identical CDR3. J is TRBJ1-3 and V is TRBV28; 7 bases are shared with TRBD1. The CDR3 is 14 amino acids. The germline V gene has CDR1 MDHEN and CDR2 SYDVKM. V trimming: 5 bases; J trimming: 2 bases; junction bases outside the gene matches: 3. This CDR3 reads CASSGDRAGNTIYF. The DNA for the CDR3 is TGTGCCAGCAGTGGTGACAGGGCTGGAAACACCATATATTTT.

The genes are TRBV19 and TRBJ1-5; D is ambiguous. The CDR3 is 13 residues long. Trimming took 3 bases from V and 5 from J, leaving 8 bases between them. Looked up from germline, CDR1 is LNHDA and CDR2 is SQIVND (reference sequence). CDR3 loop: CASSMSPYQPQHF. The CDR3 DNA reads TGTGCCAGTAGTATGTCCCCTTATCAGCCCCAGCATTTT.

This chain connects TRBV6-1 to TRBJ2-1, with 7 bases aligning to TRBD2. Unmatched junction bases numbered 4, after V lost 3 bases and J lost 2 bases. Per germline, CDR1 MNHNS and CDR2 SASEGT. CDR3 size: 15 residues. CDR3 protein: CASSEREPAYNEQFF. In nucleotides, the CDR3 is TGTGCCAGCAGTGAGCGGGAGCCGGCCTACAATGAGCAGTTCTTC.

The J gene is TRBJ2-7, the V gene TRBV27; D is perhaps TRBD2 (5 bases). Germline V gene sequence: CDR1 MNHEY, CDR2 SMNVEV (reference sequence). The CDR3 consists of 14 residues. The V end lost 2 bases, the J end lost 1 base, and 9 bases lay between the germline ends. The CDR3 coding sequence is TGTGCCAGCAGTTTAGCGGGTAATTCCTACGAGCAGTACTTC. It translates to CASSLAGNSYEQYF.

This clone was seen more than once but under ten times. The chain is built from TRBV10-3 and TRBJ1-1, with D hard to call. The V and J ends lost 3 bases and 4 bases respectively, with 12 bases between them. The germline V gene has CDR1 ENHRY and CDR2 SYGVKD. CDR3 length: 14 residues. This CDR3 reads CAISDRMLGTEAFF. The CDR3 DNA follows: TGTGCCATCAGTGATCGGATGTTGGGCACTGAAGCTTTCTTT.

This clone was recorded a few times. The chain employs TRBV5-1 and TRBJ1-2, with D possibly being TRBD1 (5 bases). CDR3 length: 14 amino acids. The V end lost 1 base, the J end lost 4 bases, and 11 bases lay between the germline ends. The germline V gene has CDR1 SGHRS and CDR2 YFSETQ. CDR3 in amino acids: CASSLTGTVYGYTF. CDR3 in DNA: TGCGCCAGCAGCTTGACAGGAACGGTCTATGGCTACACCTTC.

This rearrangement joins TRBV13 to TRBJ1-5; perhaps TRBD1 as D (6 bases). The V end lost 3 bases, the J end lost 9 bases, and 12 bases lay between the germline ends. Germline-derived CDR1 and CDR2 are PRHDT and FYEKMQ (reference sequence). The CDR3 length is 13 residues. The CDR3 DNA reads TGTGCCAGCAGCTTTAGGGGGGTTGGGCCCCAGCATTTT. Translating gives CASSFRGVGPQHF.

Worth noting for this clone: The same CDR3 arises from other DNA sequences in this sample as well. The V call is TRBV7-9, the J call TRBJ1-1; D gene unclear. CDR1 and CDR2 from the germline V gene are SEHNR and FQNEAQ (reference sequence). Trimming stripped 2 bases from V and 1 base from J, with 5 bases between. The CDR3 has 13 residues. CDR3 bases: TGTGCCAGCAGCTTATCTGAGAACACTGAAGCTTTCTTT. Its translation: CASSLSENTEAFF.

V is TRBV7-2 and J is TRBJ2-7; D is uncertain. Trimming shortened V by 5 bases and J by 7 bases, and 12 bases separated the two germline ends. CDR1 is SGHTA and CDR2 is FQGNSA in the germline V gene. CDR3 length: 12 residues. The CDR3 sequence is CASSVQRSEQYF. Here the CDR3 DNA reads TGTGCCAGCAGCGTGCAGAGGAGTGAGCAGTACTTC.

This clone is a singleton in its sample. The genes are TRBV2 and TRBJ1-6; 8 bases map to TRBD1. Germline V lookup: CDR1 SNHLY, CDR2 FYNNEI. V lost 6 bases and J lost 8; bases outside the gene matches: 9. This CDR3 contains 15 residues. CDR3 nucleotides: TGTGCCAGCAGGGTGGCAGGGGGCGGTTATTCACCCCTCCACTTT. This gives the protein CASRVAGGGYSPLHF.

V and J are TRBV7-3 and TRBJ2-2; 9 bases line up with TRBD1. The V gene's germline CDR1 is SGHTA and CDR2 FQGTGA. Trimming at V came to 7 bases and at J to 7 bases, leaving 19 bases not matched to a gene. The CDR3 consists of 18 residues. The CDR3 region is CASTRRDRDKLGGGELFF. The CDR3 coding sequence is TGTGCCAGCACCCGCCGGGACAGGGACAAATTGGGAGGCGGGGAGCTGTTTTTT.

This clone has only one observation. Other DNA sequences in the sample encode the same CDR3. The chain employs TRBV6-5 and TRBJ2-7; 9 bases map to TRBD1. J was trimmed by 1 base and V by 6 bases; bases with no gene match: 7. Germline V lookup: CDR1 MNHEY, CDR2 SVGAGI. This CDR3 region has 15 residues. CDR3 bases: TGTGCCAGCAGAGGACCGGGACAGGGATCCTACGAGCAGTACTTC. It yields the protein CASRGPGQGSYEQYF.

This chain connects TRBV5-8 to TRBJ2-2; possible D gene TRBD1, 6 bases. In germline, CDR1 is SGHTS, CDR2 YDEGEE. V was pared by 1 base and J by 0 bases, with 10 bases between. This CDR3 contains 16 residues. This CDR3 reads CASSLRWTANTGELFF. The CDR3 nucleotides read TGTGCCAGCAGCTTGAGGTGGACAGCGAACACCGGGGAGCTGTTTTTT.

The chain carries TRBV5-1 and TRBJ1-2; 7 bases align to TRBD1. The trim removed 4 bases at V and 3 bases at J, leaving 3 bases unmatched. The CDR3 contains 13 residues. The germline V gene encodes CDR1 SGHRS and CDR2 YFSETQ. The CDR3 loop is CASSDRVDYGYTF. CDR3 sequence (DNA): TGCGCCAGCAGCGACAGGGTGGACTATGGCTACACCTTC.

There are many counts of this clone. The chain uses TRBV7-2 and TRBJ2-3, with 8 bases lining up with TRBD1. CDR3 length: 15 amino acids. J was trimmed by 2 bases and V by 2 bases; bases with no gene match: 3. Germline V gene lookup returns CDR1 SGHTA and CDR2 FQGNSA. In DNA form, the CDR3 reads TGTGCCAGCAGCTTAATGACAGGGGTCACAGATACGCAGTATTTT. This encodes CASSLMTGVTDTQYF.

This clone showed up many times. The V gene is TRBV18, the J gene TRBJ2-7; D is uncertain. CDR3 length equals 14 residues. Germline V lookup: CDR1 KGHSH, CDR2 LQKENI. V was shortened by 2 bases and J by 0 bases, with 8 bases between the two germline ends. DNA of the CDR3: TGTGCCAGCTCACCAAGCATAACCTCCTACGAGCAGTACTTC. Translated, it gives CASSPSITSYEQYF.

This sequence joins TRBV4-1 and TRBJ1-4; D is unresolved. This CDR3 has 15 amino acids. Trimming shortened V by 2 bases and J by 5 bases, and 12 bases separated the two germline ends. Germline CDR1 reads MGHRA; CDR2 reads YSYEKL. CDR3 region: CASSQFPVSNEKLFF. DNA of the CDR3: TGCGCCAGCAGCCAATTCCCGGTGTCAAATGAAAAACTGTTTTTT.

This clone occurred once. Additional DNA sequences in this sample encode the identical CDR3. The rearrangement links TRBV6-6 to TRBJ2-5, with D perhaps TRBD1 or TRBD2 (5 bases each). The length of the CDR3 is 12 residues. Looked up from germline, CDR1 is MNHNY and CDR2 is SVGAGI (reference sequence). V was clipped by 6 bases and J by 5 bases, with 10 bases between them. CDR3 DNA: TGTGCCAGCAGCCCGGGGCGGGAGACCCAGTACTTC. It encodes CASSPGRETQYF.

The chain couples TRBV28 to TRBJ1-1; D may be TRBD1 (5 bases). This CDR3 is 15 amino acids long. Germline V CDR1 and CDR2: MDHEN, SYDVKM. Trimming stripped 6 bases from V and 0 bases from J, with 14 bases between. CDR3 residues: CASRTRDGMNTEAFF. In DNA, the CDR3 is TGTGCCAGCAGGACTCGGGACGGAATGAACACTGAAGCTTTCTTT.

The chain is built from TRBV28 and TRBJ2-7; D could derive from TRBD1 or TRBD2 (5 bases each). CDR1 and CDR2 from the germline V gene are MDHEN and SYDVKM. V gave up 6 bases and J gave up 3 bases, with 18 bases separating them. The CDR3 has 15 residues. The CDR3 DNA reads TGTGCCAGCAGCCGGGGCCCGGACGGGTTCTACGAGCAGTACTTC. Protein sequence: CASSRGPDGFYEQYF. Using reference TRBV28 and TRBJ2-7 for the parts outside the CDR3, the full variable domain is DVKVTQSSRYLVKRTGEKVFLECVQDMDHENMFWYRQDPGLGLRLIYFSYDVKMKEKGDIPEGYSVSREKKERFSLILESASTNQTSMYLCASSRGPDGFYEQYFGPGTRLTVT.

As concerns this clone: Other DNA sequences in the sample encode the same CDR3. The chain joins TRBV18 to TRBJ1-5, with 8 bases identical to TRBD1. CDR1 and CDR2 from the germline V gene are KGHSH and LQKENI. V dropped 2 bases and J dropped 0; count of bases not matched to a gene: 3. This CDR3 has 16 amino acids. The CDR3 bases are TGTGCCAGCTCACCAGGGACAGGTAATAGCAATCAGCCCCAGCATTTT. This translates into CASSPGTGNSNQPQHF.

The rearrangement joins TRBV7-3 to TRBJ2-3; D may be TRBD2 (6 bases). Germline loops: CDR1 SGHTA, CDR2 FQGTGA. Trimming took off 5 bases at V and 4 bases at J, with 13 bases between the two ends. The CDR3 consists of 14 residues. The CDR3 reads CASSTEWDSDTQYF. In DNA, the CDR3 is TGTGCCAGCAGCACGGAATGGGACTCAGATACGCAGTATTTT.

CDR3 DNA sequence: TGCGCCAGCAGCCCGGGACAGGGGGAAGCTTTCTTT. Amino acid sequence: CASSPGQGEAFF. V usage is TRBV5-1 and J usage is TRBJ1-1, with 10 bases aligning to TRBD1. With 4 bases clipped from V and 8 bases from J, the junction kept 2 bases outside the gene matches. Germline-derived CDR1 and CDR2 are SGHRS and YFSETQ. The CDR3 extends over 12 amino acids.

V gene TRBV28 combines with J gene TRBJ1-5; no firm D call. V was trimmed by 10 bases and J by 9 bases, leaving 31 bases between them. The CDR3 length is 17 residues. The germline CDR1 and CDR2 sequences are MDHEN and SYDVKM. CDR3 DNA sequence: TGTGCCACCGAGCCCCGTCCCGCTGCGGCTGTGGTCTGGCCCCAGCATTTT. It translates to CATEPRPAAAVVWPQHF.

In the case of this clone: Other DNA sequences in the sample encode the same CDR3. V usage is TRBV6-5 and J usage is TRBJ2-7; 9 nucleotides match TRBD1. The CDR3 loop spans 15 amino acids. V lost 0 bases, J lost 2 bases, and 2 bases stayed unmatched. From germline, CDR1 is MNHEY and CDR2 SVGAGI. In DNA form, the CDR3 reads TGTGCCAGCAGTTACTCTGACAGGGGGACCTACGAGCAGTACTTC. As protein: CASSYSDRGTYEQYF.

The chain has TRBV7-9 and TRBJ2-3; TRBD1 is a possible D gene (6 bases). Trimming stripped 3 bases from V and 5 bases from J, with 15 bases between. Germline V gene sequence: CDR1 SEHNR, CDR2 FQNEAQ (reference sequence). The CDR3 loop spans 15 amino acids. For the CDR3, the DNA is TGTGCCAGCAGCTTGTGGGCAGGGGATGGAGATACGCAGTATTTT. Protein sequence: CASSLWAGDGDTQYF.

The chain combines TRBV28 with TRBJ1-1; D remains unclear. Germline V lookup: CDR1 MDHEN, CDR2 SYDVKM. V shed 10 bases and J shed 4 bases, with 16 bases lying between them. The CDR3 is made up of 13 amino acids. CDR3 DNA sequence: TGTGCCACCCTCCCCCGGGTGGGCACTGAAGCTTTCTTT. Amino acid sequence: CATLPRVGTEAFF.